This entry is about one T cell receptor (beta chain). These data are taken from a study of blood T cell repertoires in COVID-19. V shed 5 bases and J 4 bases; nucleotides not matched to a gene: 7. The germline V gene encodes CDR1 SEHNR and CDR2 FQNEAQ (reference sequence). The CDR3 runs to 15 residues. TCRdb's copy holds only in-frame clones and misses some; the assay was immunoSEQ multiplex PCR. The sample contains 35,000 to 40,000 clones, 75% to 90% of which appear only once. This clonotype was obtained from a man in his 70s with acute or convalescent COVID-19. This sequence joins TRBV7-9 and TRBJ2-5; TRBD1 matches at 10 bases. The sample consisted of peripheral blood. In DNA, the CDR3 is TGTGCCAGCAGCCTAAGATGGACAGGGGGAGAGACCCAGTACTTC. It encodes CASSLRWTGGETQYF.